Listed here are 24 T cell receptor beta chains from one sample, sequenced in a study of beta chain features in type 1 diabetes. Expressed TCRB transcripts were sequenced after all isolated RNA was converted to cDNA. TCRdb's table, derived via immunoSEQ multiplex PCR, lists solely in-frame clones and lacks some. Of some 100,000 clones detected, roughly 40% appear once; the ten largest clones hold 0.065%. The sequenced sample consisted of stem cell memory CD4+ T cells from blood. These TCRs come from a woman younger than 30 in good health.

This sequence joins TRBV5-6 and TRBJ1-1; 9 bases are a match to TRBD1. The CDR3 consists of 15 residues. The germline V gene has CDR1 SGHDT and CDR2 YYEEEE. V gave up 0 bases and J gave up 7 bases; unmatched junction bases: 7. Here the CDR3 DNA reads TGTGCCAGCAGCTTGGCCTTGGGGACAGGGCATGAAGCTTTCTTT. Translated: CASSLALGTGHEAFF. Full variable domain (remainder filled in from reference TRBV5-6 and TRBJ1-1): DAGVTQSPTHLIKTRGQQVTLRCSPKSGHDTVSWYQQALGQGPQFIFQYYEEEERQRGNFPDRFSGHQFPNYSSELNVNALLLGDSALYLCASSLALGTGHEAFFGQGTRLTVV.

This clone has only a few counts. The CDR3 protein is CATSRDGLASNEQFF. The CDR3 DNA follows: TGTGCCACCAGCAGAGATGGGCTAGCGAGCAATGAGCAGTTCTTC. The chain joins TRBV15 to TRBJ2-1, with TRBD2 as a possible D gene (6 bases). The V end was cut by 0 bases, the J end by 6 bases, with 12 bases between. The CDR3 is made up of 15 amino acids. Germline V gene sequence: CDR1 LNHNV, CDR2 YYDKDF (reference sequence).

The V and J genes are TRBV6-6 and TRBJ2-7; TRBD1 aligns across 8 bases. The CDR3 length is 13 residues. Trimming took 6 bases from V and 6 from J; bases not matched to a gene: 7. Germline values: CDR1 MNHNY, CDR2 SVGAGI (reference sequence). Here the CDR3 DNA reads TGTGCCAGCAGGATCGGACAGGGAGGCGAGCAGTACTTC. Amino acids: CASRIGQGGEQYF.

This clone was detected only once. The CDR3 region is CASSSSWTGGLLETQYF. DNA of the CDR3: TGTGCCAGCAGCTCCAGCTGGACAGGGGGTTTGTTAGAGACCCAGTACTTC. This sequence joins TRBV11-2 and TRBJ2-5; 10 bases align to TRBD1. Germline V gene lookup returns CDR1 SGHAT and CDR2 FQNNGV. Losses at the gene ends were 4 bases for V and 4 bases for J; bases not matched to a gene: 12. The CDR3 is 17 residues long.

The chain combines TRBV9 with TRBJ2-1; TRBD2 matches 12 bases. The length of the CDR3 is 15 residues. Per the germline V gene, CDR1 is SGDLS and CDR2 is YYNGEE. V dropped 1 base and J dropped 9; count of bases not matched to a gene: 5. CDR3 DNA: TGTGCCAGCAGCGTACGGACTAGCGGGATCGGTGAGCAGTTCTTC. This codes for CASSVRTSGIGEQFF.

Remarks on this clone: The same CDR3 arises from other DNA sequences in this sample as well. The chain links TRBV5-1 to TRBJ2-1, with 13 bases identical to TRBD2. The germline CDR1 and CDR2 sequences are SGHRS and YFSETQ. The CDR3 sequence is 14 residues long. Trimming cost V 2 bases and J 7 bases; bases outside gene matches: 0. The CDR3 region is CASSLLAGGNEQFF. The CDR3 region has the DNA TGCGCCAGCAGCTTACTAGCGGGGGGGAATGAGCAGTTCTTC.

The chain links TRBV6-6 to TRBJ1-1, with D tentatively TRBD1 (5 bases). With 0 bases removed from V and 4 bases from J, the gap between germline ends came to 12 bases. The CDR3 extends over 15 amino acids. Germline-derived CDR1 and CDR2 are MNHNY and SVGAGI (reference sequence). The CDR3 sequence is CASSYSAQAPTEAFF. The CDR3, as DNA: TGTGCCAGCAGTTACTCGGCACAGGCACCCACTGAAGCTTTCTTT.

This clone came up a few times. The V call is TRBV4-1, the J call TRBJ2-3; TRBD1 matches at 8 bases. Germline assignment: CDR1 MGHRA and CDR2 YSYEKL. Germline trimming cut 2 bases from V and 8 bases from J; bases unmatched to any gene: 3. The CDR3 runs 13 residues. CDR3 bases: TGCGCCAGCAGCCAACAAGACAGGGGTACGCAGTATTTT. Amino acids: CASSQQDRGTQYF.

This clone was picked up a small number of times. This chain connects TRBV30 to TRBJ2-1; no firm D call. CDR3 length: 13 residues. Trimming left V 3 bases short and J 0 bases short, with 6 bases between. Germline V lookup: CDR1 GTSNPN, CDR2 SVGIG (reference sequence). The CDR3 bases are TGTGCCTGGAGACCGAGCTCCTACAATGAGCAGTTCTTC. The encoded protein is CAWRPSSYNEQFF. The whole variable domain, filled in from reference TRBV30 and TRBJ2-1, reads SQTIHQWPATLVQPVGSPLSLECTVEGTSNPNLYWYRQAAGRGLQLLFYSVGIGQISSEVPQNLSASRPQDRQFILSSKKLLLSDSGFYLCAWRPSSYNEQFFGPGTRLTVL.

Only a few counts were recorded for this clone. Here the CDR3 reads CASSLRLAVADTQYF. The CDR3, as DNA: TGTGCCAGCAGTTTAAGACTAGCGGTGGCAGATACGCAGTATTTT. This chain uses TRBV27 with TRBJ2-3, with 9 bases lining up with TRBD2. CDR3 size: 15 residues. V shed 2 bases and J 4 bases; nucleotides not matched to a gene: 4. Per germline, CDR1 MNHEY and CDR2 SMNVEV (reference sequence).

The chain links TRBV11-2 to TRBJ1-2, with 9 bases that match TRBD1. This CDR3 has 15 residues. CDR1 is SGHAT and CDR2 is FQNNGV in the germline V gene. Trimming removed 1 base from V and 4 bases from J; junction bases left unmatched: 4. CDR3 sequence (DNA): TGTGCCAGCAGCTTAGGTGGGACAGGGATCTATGGCTACACCTTC. Protein product: CASSLGGTGIYGYTF.

The sample holds a few counts of this clone. V is TRBV6-1 and J is TRBJ2-7, with D perhaps matching TRBD1 (5 bases). V gave up 3 bases and J gave up 3 bases, with 6 bases separating them. CDR1 MNHNS and CDR2 SASEGT come from the germline V gene. The CDR3 has 12 amino acids. The CDR3 sequence is CASSDQGYEQYF. CDR3 sequence (DNA): TGTGCCAGCAGTGATCAGGGCTACGAGCAGTACTTC.

A few counts support this clone. The chain employs TRBV11-2 and TRBJ2-1; 9 bases are shared with TRBD1. With 2 bases clipped from V and 10 bases from J, the junction kept 12 bases outside the gene matches. Germline lookup yields CDR1 SGHAT and CDR2 FQNNGV. The CDR3 is 16 residues long. CDR3 protein: CASSLFPGQGRLEQFF. The CDR3 DNA is TGTGCCAGCAGCTTATTCCCGGGACAGGGACGGCTGGAGCAGTTCTTC.

The V call is TRBV7-2, the J call TRBJ1-5, with D maybe TRBD1 (5 bases). The CDR3 runs 15 residues. The V gene lost 1 base and the J gene lost 6 bases, with 13 bases spanning the gap. From germline, CDR1 is SGHTA and CDR2 FQGNSA. The CDR3 region has the DNA TGTGCCAGCAGCTTAGGACAGAATCAGGGTCAGCCCCAGCATTTT. Translated: CASSLGQNQGQPQHF. Supplemented by reference TRBV7-2 and TRBJ1-5, the full variable domain reads GAGVSQSPSNKVTEKGKDVELRCDPISGHTALYWYRQSLGQGLEFLIYFQGNSAPDKSGLPSDRFSAERTGGSVSTLTIQRTQQEDSAVYLCASSLGQNQGQPQHFGDGTRLSIL.

In this sample, this clone turned up a few times. The V gene is TRBV18, the J gene TRBJ1-2; D perhaps matches TRBD1 (6 bases). The length of the CDR3 is 15 residues. Trimming cost V 3 bases and J 4 bases, with 15 bases left between them. Germline loops: CDR1 KGHSH, CDR2 LQKENI. The CDR3 sequence: CASSPTGLQGYGYTF. The CDR3 nucleotides are TGTGCCAGCTCACCCACGGGACTACAGGGCTATGGCTACACCTTC.

This clone was observed a few times. The chain has TRBV4-3 and TRBJ2-1; the D gene is possibly TRBD2 (6 bases). The CDR3 sequence is 15 residues long. Germline V CDR1 and CDR2: LGHNA, YSLEER. V lost 2 bases, J lost 3 bases, and 11 bases lay in between. The CDR3 bases are TGCGCCAGCAGCCAAAGGGGACTTAACTACAATGAGCAGTTCTTC. The encoded protein is CASSQRGLNYNEQFF.

The table lists this clone with a few counts. This chain joins TRBV9 and TRBJ2-1; D may be TRBD2 (6 bases). V was pared by 2 bases and J by 8 bases, with 23 bases between. CDR3 size: 17 residues. The germline CDR1 and CDR2 sequences are SGDLS and YYNGEE. This CDR3 reads CASSVTPRVARGDEQFF. As DNA, the CDR3 is TGTGCCAGCAGCGTGACTCCAAGGGTGGCCCGCGGGGATGAGCAGTTCTTC. Variable domain in full (rest from reference TRBV9 and TRBJ2-1): DSGVTQTPKHLITATGQRVTLRCSPRSGDLSVYWYQQSLDQGLQFLIQYYNGEERAKGNILERFSAQQFPDLHSELNLSSLELGDSALYFCASSVTPRVARGDEQFFGPGTRLTVL.

Notes on this clone: Other DNA sequences in this specimen translate into the identical CDR3. The chain uses TRBV13 and TRBJ1-3; D is unclear. The length of the CDR3 is 15 residues. V dropped 3 bases and J dropped 2 bases, with 11 bases sitting between them. Per the germline V gene, CDR1 is PRHDT and CDR2 is FYEKMQ (reference sequence). In DNA form, the CDR3 reads TGTGCCAGCAGCTTTTACGGGAGGCCTGGAAACACCATATATTTT. It translates to CASSFYGRPGNTIYF.

The rearrangement uses TRBV7-9 and TRBJ1-1; D perhaps matches TRBD1 (6 bases). CDR1 and CDR2 (germline): SEHNR, FQNEAQ (reference sequence). V dropped 1 base and J dropped 4 bases, with 7 bases sitting between them. This CDR3 is 13 amino acids long. CDR3 bases: TGTGCCAGCAGCTTAGAAGGGGGCACTGAAGCTTTCTTT. Translation gives CASSLEGGTEAFF.

The rearrangement uses TRBV7-9 and TRBJ2-2, with TRBD2 identical over 7 bases. V shed 3 bases, J shed 4 bases, and the junction held 2 bases outside the gene matches. This CDR3 region has 14 residues. Per the germline V gene, CDR1 is SEHNR and CDR2 is FQNEAQ (reference sequence). In DNA form, the CDR3 reads TGTGCCAGCAGCTTCGCGGGAGCCACCGGGGAGCTGTTTTTT. Protein sequence: CASSFAGATGELFF.

The CDR3 loop reads CASSLLAGGFNEQFF. Here the CDR3 DNA reads TGTGCCAGCTCCCTACTAGCGGGAGGTTTCAATGAGCAGTTCTTC. The chain has TRBV18 and TRBJ2-1, with TRBD2 matching 12 bases. The germline CDR1 and CDR2 sequences are KGHSH and LQKENI. This CDR3 is built from 15 residues. Trimming cost V 6 bases and J 6 bases; bases outside gene matches: 6.

V and J are TRBV28 and TRBJ1-5, with D uncertain. CDR1 is MDHEN and CDR2 is SYDVKM in the germline V gene. V lost 2 bases to trimming and J lost 5 bases, with 10 bases between them. This CDR3 is 14 amino acids long. The CDR3 sequence is CASSLSQKYQPQHF. The CDR3 DNA reads TGTGCCAGCAGTTTAAGTCAGAAATATCAGCCCCAGCATTTT. The variable domain in full, with the rest retrieved from reference TRBV28 and TRBJ1-5, is DVKVTQSSRYLVKRTGEKVFLECVQDMDHENMFWYRQDPGLGLRLIYFSYDVKMKEKGDIPEGYSVSREKKERFSLILESASTNQTSMYLCASSLSQKYQPQHFGDGTRLSIL.

This clone was seen more than once but under ten times. This chain connects TRBV4-2 to TRBJ1-4, with no clear D. Per the germline V gene, CDR1 is LGHNA and CDR2 is YNFKEQ. V lost 4 bases to trimming and J lost 4 bases, with 13 bases between them. CDR3 length: 15 amino acids. CDR3 in amino acids: CASSPLSGNNEKLFF. The DNA for the CDR3 is TGTGCCAGCAGCCCCCTTTCGGGGAATAATGAAAAACTGTTTTTT.

This clone was observed a handful of times. The V and J genes are TRBV27 and TRBJ2-5; D is perhaps TRBD2 (7 bases). The J call may be wrong; the DNA end is better matched by TRBJ2-7. The CDR3 spans 15 residues. The germline V gene encodes CDR1 MNHEY and CDR2 SMNVEV (reference sequence). The DNA for the CDR3 is TGTGCCAGCAGGGTGGGGGGGGCGAGCTCCTACGAGCAGTACTTC. It translates to CASRVGGASSYEQYF.